The 5 T cell receptor beta chains below were found in one sample sequenced in a study of T cell repertoires in cytomegalovirus infection. Their antigen targets remain unknown. TCRdb analysed the reads with MiXCR anew, one entry per CDR3 protein. The sample lists hundreds of thousands of distinct CDR3 sequences; approximately 29% were seen once. This sample comprised cultured CD8+ T cells from PBMCs, obtained from culture after CMV antigen stimulation. The receptors were gathered from a human donor in good health (CMV status not recorded). Some clones in this sample may be carry-over from other donors' samples.

The chain links TRBV5-4 to TRBJ1-2, with D possibly matching TRBD1 (5 bases). Trimming cost V 0 bases and J 2 bases, with 8 bases left between them. The CDR3 has 14 amino acids. Germline V gene sequence: CDR1 SGHNT, CDR2 YYREEE (reference sequence). The CDR3 coding sequence is TGTGCCAGCAGCTTGGAGTGGGGGAACTATGGCTACACCTTC. It is translated as CASSLEWGNYGYTF.

This clonotype was detected only a few times. The chain couples TRBV28 to TRBJ2-1; 11 bases map to TRBD2. The CDR3 is made up of 14 amino acids. With 5 bases clipped from V and 9 bases from J, the junction kept 6 bases outside the gene matches. From germline, CDR1 is MDHEN and CDR2 SYDVKM. The CDR3 DNA reads as TGTGCCAGCAGTCTAGCGGGGGGAGGTACTGAGCAGTTCTTC. Its protein product is CASSLAGGGTEQFF.

This clonotype has a handful of counts. The CDR3, as DNA: TGTGCCAGCAGCTGGGGACAGGCGAACAATGAGCAGTTCTTC. Its translation is CASSWGQANNEQFF. The chain carries TRBV7-9 and TRBJ2-1; 8 nucleotides line up with TRBD1. V shed 4 bases, J shed 5 bases, and the junction held 4 bases outside the gene matches. CDR3 length: 14 amino acids. Germline CDR1 is SEHNR and CDR2 is FQNEAQ (reference sequence).

The chain has TRBV4-1 and TRBJ2-1; 10 nucleotides agree with TRBD2. J lost 10 bases, V lost 0 bases, and 9 bases had no gene match. The length of the CDR3 is 16 residues. Germline V gene data show CDR1 as MGHRA and CDR2 as YSYEKL. This CDR3 reads CASSQEWASGGSEQFF. The CDR3 nucleotides are TGCGCCAGCAGCCAAGAATGGGCTAGCGGGGGATCCGAGCAGTTCTTC.

This clonotype was counted a few times. The chain employs TRBV7-8 and TRBJ2-1; 7 bases line up with TRBD1. Germline CDR1 SGHVS, CDR2 FQNEAQ. The CDR3 length is 14 residues. Trimming took 8 bases from V and 0 from J; bases not matched to a gene: 4. The CDR3 DNA sequence: TGTGCCAGCGGGGACAGCCGCTCCTACAATGAGCAGTTCTTC. Protein product: CASGDSRSYNEQFF.